This paragraph covers one TCR beta chain sequence. The data belong to a study of PD-L1 blockade in urothelial cancer. Trimming took off 1 base at V and 3 bases at J, with 10 bases between the two ends. Germline V CDR1 and CDR2: MRHNA, SNTAGT. The CDR3 loop spans 15 amino acids. The repertoire was sequenced with immunoSEQ multiplex PCR; TCRdb's copy has only in-frame clones and lacks some. Seen here are more than 45,000 clones, 70% to 90% observed once, and the top ten hold approximately 16%. The sample in question was PBMCs, obtained around atezolizumab (anti-PD-L1) treatment. The V call is TRBV6-4, the J call TRBJ1-5; D unresolved. The sequence came from a man in his sixties with urothelial cancer. This chain's CDR3 is CASSDFLFPNQPQHF. CDR3 bases: TGTGCCAGCAGTGACTTCCTCTTCCCCAATCAGCCCCAGCATTTT.